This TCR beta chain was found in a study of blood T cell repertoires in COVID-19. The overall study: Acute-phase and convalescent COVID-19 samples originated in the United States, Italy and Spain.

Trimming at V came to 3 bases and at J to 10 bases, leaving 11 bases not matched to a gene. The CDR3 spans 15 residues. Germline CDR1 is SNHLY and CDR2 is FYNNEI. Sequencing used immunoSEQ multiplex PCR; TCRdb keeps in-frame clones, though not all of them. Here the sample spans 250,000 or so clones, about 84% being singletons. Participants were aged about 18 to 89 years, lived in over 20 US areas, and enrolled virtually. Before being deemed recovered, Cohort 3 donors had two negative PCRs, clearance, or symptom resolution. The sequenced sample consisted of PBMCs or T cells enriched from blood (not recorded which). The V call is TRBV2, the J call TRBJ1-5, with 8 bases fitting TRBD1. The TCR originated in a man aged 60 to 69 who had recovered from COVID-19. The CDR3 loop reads CASSEDYQGAEPQHF. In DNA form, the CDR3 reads TGTGCCAGCAGTGAGGACTATCAGGGGGCCGAACCCCAGCATTTT.